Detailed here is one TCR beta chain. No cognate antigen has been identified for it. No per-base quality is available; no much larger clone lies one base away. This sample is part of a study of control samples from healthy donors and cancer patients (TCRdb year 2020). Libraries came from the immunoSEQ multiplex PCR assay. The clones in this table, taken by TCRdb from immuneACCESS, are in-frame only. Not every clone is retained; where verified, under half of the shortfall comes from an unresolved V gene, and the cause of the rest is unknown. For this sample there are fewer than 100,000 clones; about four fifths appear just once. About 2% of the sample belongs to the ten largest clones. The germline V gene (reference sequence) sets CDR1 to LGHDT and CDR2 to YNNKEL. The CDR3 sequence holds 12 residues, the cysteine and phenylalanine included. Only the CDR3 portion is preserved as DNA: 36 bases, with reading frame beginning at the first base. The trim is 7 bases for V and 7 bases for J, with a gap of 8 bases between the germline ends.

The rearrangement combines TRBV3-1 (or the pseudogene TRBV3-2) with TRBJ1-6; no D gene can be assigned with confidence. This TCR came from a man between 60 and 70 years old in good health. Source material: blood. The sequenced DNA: TGTGCCAGCACCGCAGTCAATTCACCCCTCCACTTT. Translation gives CASTAVNSPLHF.